One sample yielded the 26 T cell receptor beta chains listed below, sequenced in a study of PD-L1 blockade in urothelial cancer. The protocol was immunoSEQ multiplex PCR, while the TCRdb copy is restricted to in-frame clones and leaves out a portion. The table shows around 100,000 clones, with roughly nine tenths occurring only once. The material was PBMCs, obtained around atezolizumab (anti-PD-L1) treatment. These receptors were collected from a woman over 75 with urothelial cancer.

For the CDR3, the DNA is TGTGCCAGCAACACACCGGGACAAGAGCAGTTCTTC. It codes for CASNTPGQEQFF. The V call is TRBV2, the J call TRBJ2-1, with D perhaps matching TRBD1 (6 bases). This CDR3 has 12 amino acids. Trimming shortened V by 7 bases and J by 10 bases, and 14 bases separated the two germline ends. Germline CDR1 reads SNHLY; CDR2 reads FYNNEI.

The chain employs TRBV19 and TRBJ1-5; D not certain. Germline values: CDR1 LNHDA, CDR2 SQIVND (reference sequence). The length of the CDR3 is 16 residues. V was trimmed by 7 bases and J by 0 bases, leaving 16 bases between them. The CDR3 protein is CASTRIGLISNQPQHF. The CDR3 DNA is TGTGCCAGTACCCGAATAGGACTGATTAGCAATCAGCCCCAGCATTTT.

The V gene is TRBV30, the J gene TRBJ1-4, with 9 nucleotides matching TRBD1. Germline V gene lookup returns CDR1 GTSNPN and CDR2 SVGIG (reference sequence). V gave up 3 bases and J gave up 0 bases; unmatched junction bases: 2. CDR3 size: 15 residues. CDR3 amino acids: CAWSGQGTTNEKLFF. The CDR3 DNA is TGTGCCTGGAGCGGACAGGGGACAACTAATGAAAAACTGTTTTTT.

This chain's CDR3 is CATRDSSGANVLTF. CDR3 DNA sequence: TGTGCCACCAGAGACAGCTCTGGGGCCAACGTCCTGACTTTC. The chain joins TRBV15 to TRBJ2-6; TRBD1 is a possible D gene (5 bases). Deletions cut 6 bases from V and 0 bases from J, with 6 bases between. The CDR3 has 14 amino acids. Germline CDR1 reads LNHNV; CDR2 reads YYDKDF (reference sequence).

This rearrangement joins TRBV29-1 to TRBJ2-7, with D perhaps matching TRBD2 (5 bases). Trimming removed 1 base at V and 3 bases at J, with 13 bases between. Germline lookup yields CDR1 SQVTM and CDR2 ANQGSEA. This CDR3 region has 14 residues. The CDR3 DNA follows: TGCAGCGTTGAAGGGAAAGAGGGAGTCTACGAGCAGTACTTC. Amino acids: CSVEGKEGVYEQYF.

The chain carries TRBV6-1 and TRBJ2-1; maybe TRBD1 (5 bases). Germline V gene data show CDR1 as MNHNS and CDR2 as SASEGT. V shed 4 bases and J shed 0 bases, with 10 bases lying between them. The CDR3 has 15 amino acids. The CDR3 sequence is CASSAARVSYNEQFF. CDR3 nucleotides: TGTGCCAGCAGTGCGGCCAGGGTCTCCTACAATGAGCAGTTCTTC.

The genes are TRBV27 and TRBJ2-7, with 7 bases that match TRBD2. Germline V CDR1 and CDR2: MNHEY, SMNVEV (reference sequence). The CDR3 loop spans 17 amino acids. V lost 3 bases to trimming and J lost 5 bases; unmatched junction nucleotides: 16. This CDR3 reads CASSFLPGGSYVNEQYF. For the CDR3, the DNA is TGTGCCAGCAGTTTTCTGCCGGGCGGGAGCTATGTAAACGAGCAGTACTTC.

The V and J genes are TRBV19 and TRBJ2-7, with 14 bases matching TRBD2. Germline CDR1 reads LNHDA; CDR2 reads SQIVND (reference sequence). There are 14 residues in the CDR3. V trimming: 10 bases; J trimming: 8 bases; junction bases outside the gene matches: 10. CDR3 sequence reads: CATSGTSGSSKQYF. CDR3 DNA: TGTGCCACCTCCGGGACTAGCGGGAGCTCAAAGCAGTACTTC.

The genes are TRBV4-2 and TRBJ1-4; TRBD1 agrees at 9 bases. The germline V gene encodes CDR1 LGHNA and CDR2 YNFKEQ. The CDR3 extends over 16 amino acids. Trimming removed 4 bases from V and 7 bases from J; junction bases left unmatched: 10. CDR3 DNA sequence: TGTGCCAGCAGCCGGACCCCCGGGACAGGGATTGAAAAACTGTTTTTT. Translated, it gives CASSRTPGTGIEKLFF.

This chain connects TRBV28 to TRBJ2-7, with 9 nucleotides matching TRBD1. The CDR3 consists of 15 residues. V gave up 7 bases and J gave up 5 bases; unmatched junction bases: 12. Germline V gives CDR1 MDHEN, CDR2 SYDVKM. Here the CDR3 reads CASTSVGQGPHEQYF. CDR3 in DNA: TGTGCCAGCACGAGTGTGGGACAGGGCCCACACGAGCAGTACTTC.

The chain links TRBV6-5 to TRBJ2-7; the match to TRBD2 covers 13 bases. There are 14 residues in the CDR3. V dropped 6 bases and J dropped 6; count of bases not matched to a gene: 5. CDR1 is MNHEY and CDR2 is SVGAGI in the germline V gene. This CDR3 reads CASSLTSGRVEQYF. CDR3 DNA: TGTGCCAGCAGCCTTACTAGCGGGAGGGTCGAGCAGTACTTC.

The table lists this clone with a count of one. This sequence joins TRBV6-5 and TRBJ2-3; 8 positions match TRBD1. The CDR3 contains 15 residues. Germline V gives CDR1 MNHEY, CDR2 SVGAGI. J lost 0 bases, V lost 5 bases, and 4 bases had no gene match. CDR3 loop: CASSPGTGSTDTQYF. The CDR3 DNA follows: TGTGCCAGCAGTCCCGGGACAGGTAGCACAGATACGCAGTATTTT.

The chain is built from TRBV6-1 and TRBJ2-7, with D maybe TRBD2 (5 bases). CDR1 is MNHNS, CDR2 SASEGT, per germline. The CDR3 runs 13 residues. Trimming pared 6 bases from V and 0 bases from J, leaving 9 bases between. The CDR3 sequence: CASSSGDSYEQYF. The CDR3 DNA is TGTGCCAGCAGCTCCGGGGACTCCTACGAGCAGTACTTC.

The genes are TRBV19 and TRBJ1-1, with 7 bases lining up with TRBD1. The germline CDR1 and CDR2 sequences are LNHDA and SQIVND (reference sequence). The CDR3 sequence is 14 residues long. V lost 8 bases to trimming and J lost 4 bases; unmatched junction nucleotides: 10. The CDR3 region is CASAMHRGSTEAFF. The CDR3 DNA reads as TGTGCCAGTGCAATGCACAGGGGATCCACTGAAGCTTTCTTT.

The V call is TRBV28, the J call TRBJ1-2; no firm D call. CDR1 is MDHEN, CDR2 SYDVKM, per germline. Between the trimmed V and J ends, which lost 6 bases and 0 bases, there was a span of 8 bases. This CDR3 has 13 amino acids. The CDR3 sequence is CASSRRANYGYTF. CDR3 DNA sequence: TGTGCCAGCAGCCGACGGGCTAACTATGGCTACACCTTC.

This clone showed up just once. V gene TRBV7-9 combines with J gene TRBJ1-1; no firm D call. Germline CDR1 reads SEHNR; CDR2 reads FQNEAQ (reference sequence). Trimming removed 6 bases from V and 4 bases from J, with 15 bases in between. This CDR3 comprises 14 residues. The CDR3 sequence is CASRGQPRGTEAFF. In nucleotides, the CDR3 is TGTGCCAGCAGAGGCCAGCCCCGCGGCACTGAAGCTTTCTTT.

The V call is TRBV7-9, the J call TRBJ2-6; D is possibly TRBD2 (5 bases). Germline CDR1 is SEHNR and CDR2 is FQNEAQ (reference sequence). CDR3 length: 15 amino acids. With 11 bases removed from V and 1 base from J, the gap between germline ends came to 15 bases. The CDR3 region has the DNA TGTGCCGGGGAGTCGCCTCTATCTGGGGCCAACGTCCTGACTTTC. It translates to CAGESPLSGANVLTF.

The rearrangement links TRBV28 to TRBJ2-2, with TRBD1 matching over 9 bases. Germline V gives CDR1 MDHEN, CDR2 SYDVKM. The CDR3 runs to 15 residues. The ends lost 6 bases at V and 4 bases at J; junction bases unmatched: 6. The DNA for the CDR3 is TGTGCCAGCAGCACCGGGGGACAGGGCACCGGGGAGCTGTTTTTT. This sequence encodes CASSTGGQGTGELFF. Drawing the rest from reference TRBV28 and TRBJ2-2, the complete variable domain is DVKVTQSSRYLVKRTGEKVFLECVQDMDHENMFWYRQDPGLGLRLIYFSYDVKMKEKGDIPEGYSVSREKKERFSLILESASTNQTSMYLCASSTGGQGTGELFFGEGSRLTVL.

The V call is TRBV5-4, the J call TRBJ2-7; 7 nucleotides match TRBD1. CDR3 length: 16 amino acids. Germline CDR1 SGHNT, CDR2 YYREEE (reference sequence). The V gene end was trimmed by 0 bases and the J gene end by 0 bases; junction bases not matched to a gene: 6. CDR3: CASSLGAGGTSYEQYF. The CDR3 DNA reads TGTGCCAGCAGCTTGGGCGCAGGGGGTACCTCCTACGAGCAGTACTTC.

CDR3 amino acids: CASSLQGITQETQYF. The CDR3 region has the DNA TGTGCCAGCAGCCTACAGGGCATCACCCAAGAGACCCAGTACTTC. This chain joins TRBV5-8 and TRBJ2-5; weak D call: TRBD1 (6 bases). Germline V lookup: CDR1 SGHTS, CDR2 YDEGEE. V lost 4 bases to trimming and J lost 1 base, with 14 bases between them. CDR3 length equals 15 residues.

This clone has just a few counts. The chain uses TRBV7-3 and TRBJ1-2; 7 bases match TRBD1. Looked up from germline, CDR1 is SGHTA and CDR2 is FQGTGA. The V gene end was trimmed by 7 bases and the J gene end by 2 bases; junction bases not matched to a gene: 7. The CDR3 spans 14 residues. Here the CDR3 DNA reads TGTGCCAGCACCCAAATACAGGGGAACTATGGCTACACCTTC. It is translated as CASTQIQGNYGYTF.

V is TRBV27 and J is TRBJ2-3; the match to TRBD2 covers 9 bases. The CDR3 loop spans 15 amino acids. The V gene end was trimmed by 3 bases and the J gene end by 5 bases; junction bases not matched to a gene: 6. Germline V gives CDR1 MNHEY, CDR2 SMNVEV (reference sequence). The CDR3 loop is CASSFTGLAQDTQYF. The CDR3 nucleotides are TGTGCCAGCAGTTTCACTGGACTAGCGCAAGATACGCAGTATTTT.

The chain is built from TRBV7-9 and TRBJ1-1, with D unclear. Germline loops: CDR1 SEHNR, CDR2 FQNEAQ (reference sequence). V gave up 4 bases and J gave up 7 bases, with 22 bases separating them. The CDR3 has 16 residues. Here the CDR3 reads CASSSLMHVTLFEAFF. The CDR3, as DNA: TGTGCCAGCAGCTCACTCATGCATGTGACACTGTTTGAAGCTTTCTTT.

The CDR3 sequence is CASSPWERYEQYF. The CDR3 DNA sequence: TGTGCCAGCAGCCCCTGGGAGAGATACGAGCAGTACTTC. The rearrangement links TRBV28 to TRBJ2-7, with a weak D call TRBD2 (5 bases). Germline V gene data show CDR1 as MDHEN and CDR2 as SYDVKM. V was trimmed by 6 bases and J by 4 bases, leaving 13 bases between them. This CDR3 spans 13 amino acids.

This clone was seen a single time. The chain has TRBV5-1 and TRBJ2-2; TRBD2 matches at 9 bases. Germline V gene sequence: CDR1 SGHRS, CDR2 YFSETQ. CDR3 length equals 15 residues. J was trimmed by 6 bases and V by 2 bases; bases with no gene match: 5. CDR3 coding DNA: TGCGCCAGCAGCTTTTTAGCGGGAGAGGCCGGGGAGCTGTTTTTT. Translating gives CASSFLAGEAGELFF.

The J gene is TRBJ1-5, the V gene TRBV30, with 7 nucleotides matching TRBD1. Trimming removed 1 base from V and 5 bases from J; junction bases left unmatched: 2. The CDR3 is 13 amino acids. In germline, CDR1 is GTSNPN, CDR2 SVGIG (reference sequence). The CDR3 coding sequence is TGTGCCTGGAGTGACAGGGGAGATCAGCCCCAGCATTTT. Translating it yields CAWSDRGDQPQHF.